The 28 T cell receptor beta chains given below trace back to one sample, sequenced in a study of cytomegalovirus exposure and HLA in healthy donors. PCR amplification relied on 60 Vbeta primers (plus 13 Jbeta primers). Measured with immunoSEQ multiplex PCR; TCRdb has only the in-frame clones, and not every one. The data show around 170,000 clones, with approximately 84% seen just once and 1.3% to 1.5% held by the top ten. The sequenced material came from PBMCs. The receptors here all came from a girl aged 5-17 years in good health and CMV-seropositive.

V usage is TRBV4-2 and J usage is TRBJ1-1; 8 nucleotides line up with TRBD1. In germline, CDR1 is LGHNA, CDR2 YNFKEQ. V trimming: 4 bases; J trimming: 3 bases; junction bases outside the gene matches: 7. The CDR3 is 15 amino acids. CDR3 sequence (DNA): TGTGCCAGCAGCCCTCTACAGGGGGTAGACACTGAAGCTTTCTTT. Its protein is CASSPLQGVDTEAFF.

This clone was seen a handful of times. The CDR3 bases are TGCGCCAGCAGCTTGGGAGACAGGGGGCGCCCCGGTCTAGTCGGGGAGCTGTTTTTT. Translation: CASSLGDRGRPGLVGELFF. The V and J genes are TRBV5-1 and TRBJ2-2; 10 bases line up with TRBD1. With V trimmed by 0 bases and J by 7 bases, 15 bases remained unmatched. Looked up from germline, CDR1 is SGHRS and CDR2 is YFSETQ. The CDR3 is made up of 19 amino acids.

The chain links TRBV6-5 to TRBJ1-5; D may be TRBD1 (5 bases). V lost 5 bases to trimming and J lost 6 bases, with 14 bases between them. Germline assignment: CDR1 MNHEY and CDR2 SVGAGI. This CDR3 contains 14 residues. The CDR3 is CASSQGSRTQPQHF. As DNA, the CDR3 is TGTGCCAGCAGTCAGGGATCAAGGACTCAGCCCCAGCATTTT.

V gene TRBV10-3 combines with J gene TRBJ1-1; unclear D gene. The CDR3 covers 14 residues. Trimming stripped 2 bases from V and 2 bases from J, with 9 bases between. The V gene's germline CDR1 is ENHRY and CDR2 SYGVKD. CDR3 in amino acids: CAISEPRGNTEAFF. In nucleotides, the CDR3 is TGTGCCATCAGTGAGCCACGGGGTAACACTGAAGCTTTCTTT.

This clone was observed a few times. The V gene is TRBV2, the J gene TRBJ2-1, with 8 bases aligning to TRBD1. The length of the CDR3 is 14 residues. Losses at the gene ends were 7 bases for V and 2 bases for J; bases not matched to a gene: 4. Looked up from germline, CDR1 is SNHLY and CDR2 is FYNNEI. The CDR3 protein is CASIETGAYNEQFF. DNA for the CDR3: TGTGCCAGCATTGAGACAGGGGCCTACAATGAGCAGTTCTTC.

The chain links TRBV19 to TRBJ2-1; the D gene is possibly TRBD1 (6 bases). Germline V lookup: CDR1 LNHDA, CDR2 SQIVND (reference sequence). Trimming cost V 6 bases and J 0 bases, with 18 bases left between them. The CDR3 consists of 17 residues. CDR3 loop: CASSRQVGEHSYNEQFF. CDR3 DNA: TGTGCCAGTAGCCGACAGGTCGGGGAACACTCCTACAATGAGCAGTTCTTC.

The chain combines TRBV5-5 with TRBJ2-4, with D maybe TRBD2 (6 bases). Trimming left V 0 bases short and J 0 bases short, with 10 bases between. Germline loops: CDR1 SGHKS, CDR2 YYEKEE (reference sequence). The CDR3 contains 16 residues. CDR3 protein: CASSLVVSGAKNIQYF. In nucleotides, the CDR3 is TGTGCCAGCAGCTTGGTTGTTAGCGGAGCCAAAAACATTCAGTACTTC.

This clone was found a few times. This chain uses TRBV5-1 with TRBJ2-1; 11 bases are a match to TRBD2. CDR1 is SGHRS, CDR2 YFSETQ, per germline. The CDR3 spans 20 residues. After removal of 0 bases from V and 0 bases from J, the junction contained 11 bases not matched to a gene. CDR3 amino acids: CASSLAALSSGRSSYNEQFF. CDR3 coding DNA: TGCGCCAGCAGCTTGGCCGCCCTATCTAGCGGGAGGAGCTCCTACAATGAGCAGTTCTTC.

This chain connects TRBV5-5 to TRBJ2-1; D call uncertain. Germline V gives CDR1 SGHKS, CDR2 YYEKEE (reference sequence). CDR3 length: 13 residues. The V end was cut by 0 bases, the J end by 13 bases, with 14 bases between. The CDR3 sequence is CASSLARSYDQFF. As DNA, the CDR3 is TGTGCCAGCAGCTTGGCGAGGTCTTACGATCAGTTCTTC.

This clone has only one observation. The V call is TRBV20-1, the J call TRBJ1-1; 7 nucleotides align to TRBD1. The CDR3 covers 11 residues. Germline CDR1 DFQATT, CDR2 SNEGSKA (reference sequence). With V trimmed by 5 bases and J by 6 bases, 3 bases remained unmatched. This CDR3 reads CSAHQGAEAFF. As DNA, the CDR3 is TGCAGTGCTCACCAGGGGGCTGAAGCTTTCTTT.

The genes are TRBV6-5 and TRBJ1-1; D gene unclear. Germline-derived CDR1 and CDR2 are MNHEY and SVGAGI. CDR3 size: 11 residues. V was pared by 6 bases and J by 9 bases, with 11 bases between. The CDR3 reads CASRQKLQAFF. DNA for the CDR3: TGTGCCAGCAGGCAAAAGCTCCAAGCTTTCTTT.

The chain couples TRBV25-1 to TRBJ2-2, with TRBD1 identical over 7 bases. The V gene's germline CDR1 is MGHDK and CDR2 SYGVNS. Losses at the gene ends were 6 bases for V and 2 bases for J; bases not matched to a gene: 3. This CDR3 has 14 residues. CDR3: CASRDRLNTGELFF. The CDR3 DNA sequence: TGTGCCAGCAGGGACAGGCTTAACACCGGGGAGCTGTTTTTT.

This clone was found once. The V call is TRBV5-1, the J call TRBJ2-5, with 7 bases lining up with TRBD1. Germline CDR1 reads SGHRS; CDR2 reads YFSETQ. Germline trimming cut 0 bases from V and 5 bases from J; bases unmatched to any gene: 4. The length of the CDR3 is 14 residues. The CDR3, as DNA: TGCGCCAGCAGCTTGGGACAGGGTCGCGAGACCCAGTACTTC. Its protein product is CASSLGQGRETQYF.

CDR3 nucleotides: TGTGCCAGCAGCCCCGGAGGGATGAACACTGAAGCTTTCTTT. This codes for CASSPGGMNTEAFF. The chain couples TRBV5-4 to TRBJ1-1, with D uncertain. The CDR3 runs to 14 residues. With 4 bases removed from V and 0 bases from J, the gap between germline ends came to 10 bases. CDR1 SGHNT and CDR2 YYREEE come from the germline V gene (reference sequence).

The V and J genes are TRBV29-1 and TRBJ1-1; no definite D call. The germline V and J ends were trimmed by 4 bases and 5 bases, with 11 bases remaining between them. Germline values: CDR1 SQVTM, CDR2 ANQGSEA. This CDR3 has 12 residues. CDR3 nucleotide sequence: TGCAGCGTTGGAGACGGTATAACTGAAGCTTTCTTT. It encodes CSVGDGITEAFF.

This chain links TRBV9 with TRBJ1-2, with D unclear. In germline, CDR1 is SGDLS, CDR2 YYNGEE. Trimming shortened V by 0 bases and J by 8 bases, and 8 bases separated the two germline ends. The CDR3 length is 12 residues. CDR3 region: CASSVEWRGYTF. CDR3 nucleotides: TGTGCCAGCAGCGTAGAATGGCGGGGCTACACCTTC.

The chain has TRBV5-1 and TRBJ2-2; 11 nucleotides align to TRBD2. V shed 2 bases and J 5 bases; nucleotides not matched to a gene: 8. The CDR3 runs 17 residues. Germline CDR1 SGHRS, CDR2 YFSETQ. CDR3 nucleotide sequence: TGCGCCAGCAGCTTCACTAGCGGGAGATCCGGTACCGGGGAGCTGTTTTTT. Its protein is CASSFTSGRSGTGELFF.

The chain's CDR3 is CASSFPRADSGNTIYF. The CDR3 DNA is TGTGCCAGCAGCTTTCCCAGGGCCGACTCTGGAAACACCATATATTTT. V and J are TRBV7-9 and TRBJ1-3; D might be TRBD1 (5 bases). The CDR3 length is 16 residues. V was shortened by 3 bases and J by 0 bases, with 12 bases between the two germline ends. Germline V gives CDR1 SEHNR, CDR2 FQNEAQ (reference sequence).

A note on this clone: Other DNA sequences in the sample encode the same CDR3. CDR3 bases: TGTGCCAGCAGTCCGGACAGTCAAGAGACCCAGTACTTC. Translated, it gives CASSPDSQETQYF. The chain is built from TRBV7-9 and TRBJ2-5, with a tentative D call TRBD1 (6 bases). Germline V lookup: CDR1 SEHNR, CDR2 FQNEAQ (reference sequence). The CDR3 extends over 13 amino acids. Trimming stripped 6 bases from V and 2 bases from J, with 10 bases between.

CDR3 nucleotide sequence: TGTGCCAGCGTTCGACAGGGGTACGAGCAGTACTTC. Translating gives CASVRQGYEQYF. The chain links TRBV28 to TRBJ2-7, with 8 bases matching TRBD1. This CDR3 is built from 12 residues. CDR1 MDHEN and CDR2 SYDVKM come from the germline V gene. Losses at the gene ends were 8 bases for V and 4 bases for J; bases not matched to a gene: 4.

The chain couples TRBV9 to TRBJ1-2; 9 nucleotides agree with TRBD1. Germline V gene sequence: CDR1 SGDLS, CDR2 YYNGEE. With V trimmed by 5 bases and J by 6 bases, 5 bases remained unmatched. CDR3 length: 13 residues. The chain's CDR3 is CASRGTGPHGYTF. The CDR3 DNA is TGTGCCAGCAGGGGGACAGGGCCGCATGGCTACACCTTC.

This clone was observed once. The rearrangement uses TRBV9 and TRBJ2-2; possible D gene TRBD2, 6 bases. The CDR3 spans 16 residues. Trimming cost V 0 bases and J 4 bases, with 13 bases left between them. Per the germline V gene, CDR1 is SGDLS and CDR2 is YYNGEE. The CDR3 region is CASSVERLARTGELFF. The CDR3 coding sequence is TGTGCCAGCAGCGTAGAGAGGCTAGCGCGCACCGGGGAGCTGTTTTTT.

A few counts support this clone. The genes are TRBV4-2 and TRBJ2-2; no clear D. The length of the CDR3 is 14 residues. Germline CDR1 LGHNA, CDR2 YNFKEQ. Trimming pared 0 bases from V and 4 bases from J, leaving 6 bases between. The CDR3 DNA follows: TGTGCCAGCAGCCAAGAGATGGCCACCGGGGAGCTGTTTTTT. Amino acids: CASSQEMATGELFF.

The chain is built from TRBV18 and TRBJ2-7; D might be TRBD1 (5 bases). This CDR3 is built from 14 residues. CDR1 and CDR2 (germline): KGHSH, LQKENI. V lost 2 bases and J 0 bases, leaving 8 bases between the germline ends. CDR3 sequence reads: CASSPGASSYEQYF. The CDR3 region has the DNA TGTGCCAGCTCACCAGGGGCCAGCTCCTACGAGCAGTACTTC. Full variable domain (remainder filled in from reference TRBV18 and TRBJ2-7): NAGVMQNPRHLVRRRGQEARLRCSPMKGHSHVYWYRQLPEEGLKFMVYLQKENIIDESGMPKERFSAEFPKEGPSILRIQQVVRGDSAAYFCASSPGASSYEQYFGPGTRLTVT.

The chain uses TRBV29-1 and TRBJ1-1; TRBD1 might be the D (5 bases). V was clipped by 5 bases and J by 1 base, with 11 bases between them. CDR3 length: 13 residues. The germline V gene has CDR1 SQVTM and CDR2 ANQGSEA. The CDR3 loop is CSVWGEGNTEAFF. The CDR3 DNA sequence: TGCAGCGTTTGGGGGGAGGGGAACACTGAAGCTTTCTTT.

The J gene is TRBJ2-6, the V gene TRBV25-1; D gene unclear. The CDR3 has 16 amino acids. V was pared by 3 bases and J by 0 bases, with 9 bases between. The germline CDR1 and CDR2 sequences are MGHDK and SYGVNS. The CDR3 DNA follows: TGTGCCAGCAGTGACTCCAGGCTCTCTGGGGCCAACGTCCTGACTTTC. It specifies CASSDSRLSGANVLTF.

The V call is TRBV30, the J call TRBJ1-5, with TRBD1 identical over 8 bases. The germline V gene has CDR1 GTSNPN and CDR2 SVGIG (reference sequence). With V trimmed by 4 bases and J by 7 bases, 6 bases remained unmatched. This CDR3 has 13 residues. CDR3 in amino acids: CAWNPGGQQPQHF. The CDR3 DNA sequence: TGTGCCTGGAACCCAGGGGGCCAACAGCCCCAGCATTTT.

The chain joins TRBV6-6 to TRBJ1-1; D perhaps matches TRBD1 (5 bases). Trimming cost V 6 bases and J 4 bases, with 15 bases left between them. There are 14 residues in the CDR3. Germline lookup yields CDR1 MNHNY and CDR2 SVGAGI (reference sequence). The CDR3 DNA sequence: TGTGCCAGCAGCCTCCCCAGGGCGCGCACTGAAGCTTTCTTT. The encoded protein is CASSLPRARTEAFF.